Listed below are T cell receptor beta chains from one sample, sequenced in a study of Graves' ophthalmopathy and Graves' hyperthyroidism. MiXCR was run by TCRdb on the multiplex PCR reads, yielding one entry per CDR3 protein. This table has a few hundred thousand distinct CDR3 sequences, about 15% appearing once. Sequenced input: peripheral blood. The source of these receptors is an adult woman with stable Graves' hyperthyroidism. Both conserved end residues are part of each CDR3. Fields, in order: D gene, V gene, J gene, clone size, CDR3 DNA, CDR3 protein. D genes are given only for firm matches. Clone size is shown for a subset of rows, as once, few, many or a class of expanded clone.

>.|TRBV18|TRBJ2-5|many
TGTGCCAGCTCACCACCGAATTCCCAAGAGACCCAGTACTTC
CASSPPNSQETQYF
>TRBD1|TRBV6-5|TRBJ2-5|many
TGTGCCAGCAGTTACTCGAGTCCAGGGGGCTTGGAGACCCAGTACTTC
CASSYSSPGGLETQYF
>.|TRBV6-5|TRBJ2-7|many
TGTGCCAGCAGTTACGGGTGGGAAACCTACGAGCAGTACTTC
CASSYGWETYEQYF
>TRBD1|TRBV28|TRBJ1-5|many
TGTGCCAGCAGTTCTACAGGGGACGCAGGTAGCAATCAGCCCCAGCATTTT
CASSSTGDAGSNQPQHF
>TRBD2|TRBV27|TRBJ2-5|many
TGTGCCAGCAGTTCGGACGGGAGGGCCCAAGAGACCCAGTACTTC
CASSSDGRAQETQYF
>.|TRBV9|TRBJ2-7|.
TGTGCCAGCAGCGTTTCAGAATACTACGAGCAGTACTTC
CASSVSEYYEQYF
>.|TRBV10-3|TRBJ2-5|many
TGTGCCATCAGTGAGTCATCCCAGGGCTTGGAGACCCAGTACTTC
CAISESSQGLETQYF
>.|TRBV28|TRBJ2-7|many
TGTGCCAGCAGTACGCCGTATGGGGGAGTTGCCTACGAGCAGTACTTC
CASSTPYGGVAYEQYF
>.|TRBV19|TRBJ1-2|many
TGTGCCAGTAATGGCGCAGGGGATTATGGCTACACCTTC
CASNGAGDYGYTF
>TRBD2|TRBV12-5|TRBJ2-2|many
TGTGCTAGTGGCTGGACTAGCGGGAGAGATGGACAAGACACCGGGGAGCTGTTTTTT
CASGWTSGRDGQDTGELFF
>.|TRBV6-5|TRBJ1-1|few
TGTGCCAGCAGTTACTCGAGAAGGCAGACTGAAGCTTTCTTT
CASSYSRRQTEAFF
>.|TRBV11-1|TRBJ1-1|many
TGTGCCAGCAGCTTAGGATCCCGTGAAGCTTTCTTT
CASSLGSREAFF
>.|TRBV12-3/TRBV12-4|TRBJ1-5|many
TGTGCCAGCAGTTTTCGGGGGTTAGGCAATCAGCCCCAGCATTTT
CASSFRGLGNQPQHF
>TRBD1|TRBV4-1|TRBJ2-5|many
TGCGCCAGCAGCCAAGTTCCGGACAGGCGTAAAGAGACCCAGTACTTC
CASSQVPDRRKETQYF
>TRBD1|TRBV28|TRBJ1-5|many
TGTGCCAGCAGTTTTGTGAGGGGGACAGGGAATCAGCCCCAGCATTTT
CASSFVRGTGNQPQHF
>TRBD1|TRBV6-2/TRBV6-3|TRBJ1-1|.
TGTGCCAGCAGTTACCGAACGGGACAGGGGCGATGGGGCACTGAAGCTTTCTTT
CASSYRTGQGRWGTEAFF
>.|TRBV12-3/TRBV12-4|TRBJ1-3|many
TGTGCCAGCAGTTTCTGGTCCTCGGGCGGAAACACCATATATTTT
CASSFWSSGGNTIYF
>.|TRBV19|TRBJ1-5|many
TGTGCCAGTAGTATGGTGGACAGTCGCAATCAGCCCCAGCATTTT
CASSMVDSRNQPQHF
>.|TRBV28|TRBJ1-2|.
TGTGCCAGCAGAACTAATGCCCCACATGGCTACACCTTC
CASRTNAPHGYTF
>.|TRBV25-1|TRBJ2-7|many
TGTGCCAGCAGTGAATACTATGGGGGCCACTCCTACGAGCAGTACTTC
CASSEYYGGHSYEQYF
>.|TRBV6-1|TRBJ1-1|many
TGTGCCAGCAGCGCCACAGGATACGGTGAAGCTTTCTTT
CASSATGYGEAFF
>TRBD1|TRBV12-3/TRBV12-4|TRBJ1-2|.
TGTGCCAGCGTGGGGGGATTGACAGGGGGCAGATATGGCTACACCTTC
CASVGGLTGGRYGYTF
>.|TRBV11-2|TRBJ1-1|many
TGTGCCAGCAGTCGACCCCCTGACGGGGTTGCTTTCTTT
CASSRPPDGVAFF
>TRBD2|TRBV5-1|TRBJ2-5|.
TGCGCCAGCAGCTACGGGAGGTCCCAAGAGACCCAGTACTTC
CASSYGRSQETQYF
>.|TRBV19|TRBJ1-2|many
TGTGCCAGTAGTATAGATCGGGGTCCCTATGGCTACACCTTC
CASSIDRGPYGYTF
>.|TRBV7-3|TRBJ1-1|many
TGTGCCAGCTCGGGGGGGTCGAACACTGAAGCTTTCTTT
CASSGGSNTEAFF
>TRBD1|TRBV19|TRBJ2-6|few
TGTGCCAGTAGTTCCCCGGGACAGTTCGACTCTGGGGCCAACGTCCTGACTTTC
CASSSPGQFDSGANVLTF
>.|TRBV6-5|TRBJ1-4|few
TGTGCCAGCAGTTACTCCGGCATCGGGGAAAAACTGTTTTTT
CASSYSGIGEKLFF
>TRBD2|TRBV7-2|TRBJ2-7|few
TGTGCCAGCAGCTTACTAGCGGAATACGAGCAGTACTTC
CASSLLAEYEQYF
>TRBD1|TRBV24-1|TRBJ2-7|.
TGTGCCACCAGTGCCACCGGGACAGGATACTACGAGCAGTACTTC
CATSATGTGYYEQYF
>.|TRBV20-1|TRBJ1-2|many
TGCAGTAGGGGCTTACGGGGGCAATATGGCTACACCTTC
CSRGLRGQYGYTF
>.|TRBV27|TRBJ2-7|many
TGTGCCAGCAGTTCCAGGGTGCCGTCCGAGCAGTACTTC
CASSSRVPSEQYF
>.|TRBV2|TRBJ1-6|many
TGTGCCAGCAGTGATCTTAGGGAGCATTCACCCCTCCACTTT
CASSDLREHSPLHF
>TRBD2|TRBV10-3|TRBJ2-7|.
TGTGCCATCAGTGAAGGGGAGCGGGAGCCCTACGAGCAGTACTTC
CAISEGEREPYEQYF
>.|TRBV28|TRBJ2-7|many
TGTGCCAGCAACGAAGGGGCAACTTCCTACGAGCAGTACTTC
CASNEGATSYEQYF
>.|TRBV5-6|TRBJ1-2|many
TGTGCCAGCAGCTTGGTTGACTCAAGGGGGGACGTGAGCGGCTACACCTTC
CASSLVDSRGDVSGYTF
>TRBD2|TRBV28|TRBJ2-5|many
TGTGCCAGCAGTGATAGAGCTCCGGGACTAGCGGGAGCCCTAAGCGCCTGGTACTTC
CASSDRAPGLAGALSAWYF
>TRBD1|TRBV6-9|TRBJ1-1|many
TGTGCCAGCAGTTATTCGTGGCCGGACAGGGGGCGCTTGGGCACTGAAGCTTTCTTT
CASSYSWPDRGRLGTEAFF
>.|TRBV19|TRBJ2-5|many
TGTGCCAGTAGTAGGAGGCGGGAAACTCAAGAGACCCAGTACTTC
CASSRRRETQETQYF